This T cell receptor beta chain was recovered during a study of early T cells in non-severe SARS-CoV-2 infection. Whole-study results and caveats: Anti-spike CD8 responses were favored in VDJdb matching, and private and CD4 specificities were missed.

The TCR library protocol attached unique molecular identifiers to the individual cDNA molecules. MiXCR was run by TCRdb on the 5' RACE reads, yielding one entry per CDR3 protein. Counted here are about 81,000 distinct CDR3 sequences, around 15% occurring once; the ten biggest clones make up about a tenth. This clonotype came up a few times. Its matching antigen is unknown. At one end the junction does not follow the germline gene, possibly because of a read error. Germline loops: CDR1 SGHVS, CDR2 FNYEAQ. This CDR3 is 11 amino acids long. The sample consisted of whole blood. The receptor was derived from an adult who was a healthcare worker with PCR-confirmed SARS-CoV-2 infection or an uninfected control (not recorded which). This chain joins TRBV7-6 and TRBJ2-5; D gene unclear. The CDR3 DNA is TGTGCCAGCAGCCCACAAGAGGCCCAGTACTTC. It encodes CASSPQEAQYF.